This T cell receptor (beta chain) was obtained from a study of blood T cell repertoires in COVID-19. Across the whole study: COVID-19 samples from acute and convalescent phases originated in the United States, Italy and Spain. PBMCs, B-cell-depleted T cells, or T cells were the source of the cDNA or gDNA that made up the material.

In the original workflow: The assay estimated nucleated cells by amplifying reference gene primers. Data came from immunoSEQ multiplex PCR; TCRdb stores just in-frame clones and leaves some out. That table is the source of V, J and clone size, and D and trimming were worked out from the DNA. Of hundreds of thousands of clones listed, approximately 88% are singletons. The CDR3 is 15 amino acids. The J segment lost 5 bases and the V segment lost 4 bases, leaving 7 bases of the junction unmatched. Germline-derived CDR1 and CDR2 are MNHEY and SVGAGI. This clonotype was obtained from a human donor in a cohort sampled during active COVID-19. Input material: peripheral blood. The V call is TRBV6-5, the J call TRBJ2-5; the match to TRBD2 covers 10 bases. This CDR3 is CASSSLAGAGETQYF. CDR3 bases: TGTGCCAGCAGTTCCCTAGCGGGAGCAGGGGAGACCCAGTACTTC.